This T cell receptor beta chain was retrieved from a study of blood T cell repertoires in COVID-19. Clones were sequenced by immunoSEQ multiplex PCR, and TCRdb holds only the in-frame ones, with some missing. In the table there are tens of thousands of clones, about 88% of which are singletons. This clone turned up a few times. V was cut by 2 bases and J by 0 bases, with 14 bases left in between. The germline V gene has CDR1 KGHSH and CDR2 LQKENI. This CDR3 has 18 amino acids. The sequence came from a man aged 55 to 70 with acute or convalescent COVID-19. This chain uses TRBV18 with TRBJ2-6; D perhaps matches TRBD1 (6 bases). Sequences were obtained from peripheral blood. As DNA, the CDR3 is TGTGCCAGCTCACCAATCGGACAGTTTATCTCTGGGGCCAACGTCCTGACTTTC. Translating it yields CASSPIGQFISGANVLTF.